This TCR beta chain stems from a study of blood T cell repertoires in COVID-19. On the study more broadly: COVID-19 samples collected from the United States, Italy and Spain covered acute and convalescent phases. Sample material is recorded as cDNA or gDNA derived from T cells, B-cell-depleted T cells, or PBMCs.

V lost 1 base, J lost 4 bases, and 15 bases lay in between. The CDR3 covers 16 residues. Germline V gene sequence: CDR1 MNHNY, CDR2 SVGAGI (reference sequence). Per the original data handling: Nucleated cell counts were estimated from reference gene primer amplification. The data were produced by immunoSEQ multiplex PCR, yet TCRdb's version contains in-frame clones alone and is incomplete. V and J calls and clone size are copied from that table; D and trimming were computed from the DNA. This sample yields 130,000 to 150,000 clones, of which around four fifths are seen a single time; under 5.5% belongs to the top ten.

The chain is built from TRBV6-6 and TRBJ2-3, with D possibly matching TRBD2 (6 bases). Specimen: peripheral blood. The source is a human donor in a cohort sampled during active COVID-19. The CDR3 coding sequence is TGTGCCAGCAGTTACTTAGGGGAGGAAGAGGCAGATACGCAGTATTTT. Translating gives CASSYLGEEEADTQYF.